The present T cell receptor beta chain was sequenced within a study of OX40 agonist ivuxolimab in advanced cancers. The overall study: Two cutaneous melanoma patients and one hepatocellular carcinoma patient, three in all, had partial responses.

Profiling relied on immunoSEQ multiplex PCR, and the TCRdb table lists in-frame clones only, not all of them. This repertoire shows about 86,000 clones, 91% found once; its top ten account for roughly 8.9%. Turning to this clone: The target antigen is unknown.

Overall study findings and caveats: CD4+ and CD8+ blood T cells expanded clonally by week 6 at 0.1 to 3.0 mg/kg. Among the nonresponders, some also had low normalized T-cell clonal expansion. Patients with a partial response at 0.1-3.0 mg/kg had among the lowest clonal expansion.

V was clipped by 7 bases and J by 4 bases, with 17 bases between them. The CDR3 extends over 15 amino acids. The germline CDR1 and CDR2 sequences are SEHNR and FQNEAQ (reference sequence). The clonotype was recovered from an adult with an advanced solid tumor such as melanoma, head and neck, liver or kidney cancer. The chain recombines TRBV7-9 with TRBJ2-1; the D call may be TRBD1 or TRBD2 (6 bases each). The sequencing here drew on CD4+ or CD8+ T cells sorted from blood, taken in a trial of the OX40 agonist ivuxolimab. CDR3 coding DNA: TGTGCCAGCACCCCTGGAGGGGGAGAGTACAATGAGCAGTTCTTC. It specifies CASTPGGGEYNEQFF.